The present T cell receptor beta chain was sequenced within a study of T cell repertoires in cytomegalovirus infection. This clonotype was detected ten times or more. What it recognizes is unknown. TCRdb ran MiXCR on the reads and lists one entry per CDR3 protein. Seen here are over 450,000 distinct CDR3 sequences, around 10% observed once, and the top ten hold about a tenth. Germline V gives CDR1 SGHTA, CDR2 FQGTGA. V was pared by 5 bases and J by 5 bases, with 17 bases between. The CDR3 loop spans 15 amino acids. Study findings and constraints: Ex vivo, HLA-C-restricted CMV-specific TCR beta clonotypes prevailed over the rest of the response.

The clonotype was recovered from a human donor in good health (CMV status not recorded). Some clones in this sample may be carry-over from other donors' samples. The source material was PBMCs. The V gene is TRBV7-3, the J gene TRBJ2-3; TRBD2 is a possible D gene (5 bases). Written as DNA, the CDR3 is TGTGCCAGCAGCGAGGGATCAAGAACCTTAGATACGCAGTATTTT. It yields the protein CASSEGSRTLDTQYF.